The 27 T cell receptor beta chains presented below share a single source sample, sequenced in a study of regulatory T cells in long-lasting Graves disease. Time point given: persistent/refractory GD, antithyroid drugs over 5 years with positive TRAb. The authors made the TCR library using RNA they extracted from PBMCs. To make TCR beta libraries, researchers used iRepertoire HTBI primers and Arm-PCR of CDR3 regions. One entry per CDR3 protein, called by TCRdb with MiXCR from the multiplex PCR reads. The sample has roughly 500,000 distinct CDR3 sequences, more than 20% seen once. The sample consisted of peripheral blood mononuclear cells (PBMCs), taken when the disease was refractory, from a patient treated with antithyroid drugs. The receptors were gathered from a female donor with Graves disease.

V and J are TRBV5-6 and TRBJ1-6; the match to TRBD1 covers 8 bases. Germline-derived CDR1 and CDR2 are SGHDT and YYEEEE. CDR3 length equals 16 residues. V gave up 3 bases and J gave up 5 bases; unmatched junction bases: 7. In nucleotides, the CDR3 is TGTGCCAGCAGCTCTCGCCAGGGGGCCAATAATTCACCCCTCCACTTT. It codes for CASSSRQGANNSPLHF.

The chain combines TRBV11-2 with TRBJ1-5, with D perhaps matching TRBD1 (5 bases). Trimming removed 1 base from V and 5 bases from J, with 15 bases in between. Germline CDR1 reads SGHAT; CDR2 reads FQNNGV. The CDR3 is 16 residues long. The CDR3 loop reads CASSLGPSDSHQPQHF. The CDR3 DNA reads TGTGCCAGCAGCTTAGGCCCCTCCGACAGTCATCAGCCCCAGCATTTT.

V gene TRBV19 combines with J gene TRBJ2-7; 10 positions match TRBD1. CDR1 is LNHDA, CDR2 SQIVND, per germline (reference sequence). V was clipped by 5 bases and J by 3 bases; unmatched bases: 1. The CDR3 has 13 amino acids. The CDR3 nucleotides read TGTGCCAGTAGTGGGACAGGGGACTACGAGCAGTACTTC. Its translation: CASSGTGDYEQYF.

This clonotype was counted at least ten times. The J gene is TRBJ2-5, the V gene TRBV9, with TRBD2 identical over 8 bases. The CDR3 has 15 amino acids. V gave up 4 bases and J gave up 2 bases; unmatched junction bases: 7. The germline V gene has CDR1 SGDLS and CDR2 YYNGEE. The DNA of the CDR3 is TGTGCCAGCAGCCTAGACGCGGGGGGACAAGAGACCCAGTACTTC. It is translated as CASSLDAGGQETQYF.

A few counts support this clonotype. The gene calls are TRBV3-1 and TRBJ2-7; 8 positions agree with TRBD2. After removal of 1 base from V and 3 bases from J, the junction contained 5 bases not matched to a gene. Germline CDR1 is LGHDT and CDR2 is YNNKEL (reference sequence). This CDR3 has 15 residues. This chain's CDR3 is CASSQGSGSIYEQYF. The CDR3 coding sequence is TGTGCCAGCAGCCAAGGCAGCGGGAGTATCTACGAGCAGTACTTC.

This clonotype was recorded many times. The chain recombines TRBV27 with TRBJ1-5; no clear D gene. Trimming stripped 6 bases from V and 1 base from J, with 7 bases between. CDR3 length equals 13 residues. Germline CDR1 and CDR2: MNHEY and SMNVEV (reference sequence). CDR3 sequence (DNA): TGTGCCAGCAGCTTGTCGAGCAATCAGCCCCAGCATTTT. Translated: CASSLSSNQPQHF.

Ten or more counts support this clonotype. The CDR3 here is CASSYPESYTGELFF. DNA for the CDR3: TGTGCCAGCAGCTACCCGGAGAGTTACACCGGGGAGCTGTTTTTT. V gene TRBV11-2 combines with J gene TRBJ2-2, with unresolved D. CDR1 and CDR2 from the germline V gene are SGHAT and FQNNGV. The CDR3 spans 15 residues. V was trimmed by 4 bases and J by 3 bases, leaving 12 bases between them. The whole variable domain, filled in from reference TRBV11-2 and TRBJ2-2, reads EAGVAQSPRYKIIEKRQSVAFWCNPISGHATLYWYQQILGQGPKLLIQFQNNGVVDDSQLPKDRFSAERLKGVDSTLKIQPAKLEDSAVYLCASSYPESYTGELFFGEGSRLTVL.

The chain has TRBV5-1 and TRBJ2-2, with 11 positions matching TRBD2. The CDR3 length is 17 residues. Germline CDR1 is SGHRS and CDR2 is YFSETQ. V was pared by 4 bases and J by 5 bases, with 10 bases of the junction left unmatched. This chain's CDR3 is CASSLRTSGLGTGELFF. The DNA of the CDR3 is TGCGCCAGCAGCCTACGGACTAGCGGGCTCGGAACCGGGGAGCTGTTTTTT.

A few counts support this clonotype. This chain connects TRBV7-9 to TRBJ1-1, with D perhaps matching TRBD1 (6 bases). This CDR3 is 14 amino acids long. Deletions cut 6 bases from V and 1 base from J, with 12 bases between. CDR1 is SEHNR and CDR2 is FQNEAQ in the germline V gene (reference sequence). DNA of the CDR3: TGTGCCAGCAGTTCTCAGGGGAGGAACACTGAAGCTTTCTTT. It translates to CASSSQGRNTEAFF.

The chain carries TRBV6-1 and TRBJ2-5; 7 bases are a match to TRBD1. Germline V lookup: CDR1 MNHNS, CDR2 SASEGT. The V and J ends lost 0 bases and 2 bases, in that order; junction bases with no gene match: 6. The CDR3 has 16 amino acids. Written as DNA, the CDR3 is TGTGCCAGCAGTGAAGCCCCTACAGGGGTACAAGAGACCCAGTACTTC. Its protein is CASSEAPTGVQETQYF.

This clonotype was recorded a few times. The J gene is TRBJ2-7, the V gene TRBV9; D unclear. V was clipped by 0 bases and J by 4 bases, with 11 bases between them. Germline V CDR1 and CDR2: SGDLS, YYNGEE. This CDR3 has 14 amino acids. Here the CDR3 DNA reads TGTGCCAGCAGCGTAGAATTAGTGGGATACGAGCAGTACTTC. It specifies CASSVELVGYEQYF.

This clonotype was detected ten times or more. The chain has TRBV28 and TRBJ1-1; 7 bases align to TRBD1. The CDR3 covers 13 residues. Losses at the gene ends were 5 bases for V and 9 bases for J; bases not matched to a gene: 9. CDR1 is MDHEN and CDR2 is SYDVKM in the germline V gene. This CDR3 reads CASSLQGQPKAFF. CDR3 sequence (DNA): TGTGCCAGCAGTCTCCAGGGACAGCCAAAAGCTTTCTTT.

The sample holds many counts of this clonotype. J is TRBJ2-7 and V is TRBV7-9, with D possibly TRBD1 on 6 matching bases. Germline loops: CDR1 SEHNR, CDR2 FQNEAQ (reference sequence). V lost 4 bases and J 3 bases, leaving 16 bases between the germline ends. CDR3 size: 15 residues. CDR3 in DNA: TGTGCCAGCAGCTCCGTCCGGGACAACATCTACGAGCAGTACTTC. Translated, it gives CASSSVRDNIYEQYF.

The chain carries TRBV20-1 and TRBJ2-7; 8 nucleotides agree with TRBD1. CDR1 and CDR2 from the germline V gene are DFQATT and SNEGSKA (reference sequence). The CDR3 contains 18 residues. With 3 bases clipped from V and 3 bases from J, the junction kept 19 bases outside the gene matches. This CDR3 reads CSASRGRSNRDRNYEQYF. CDR3 coding DNA: TGCAGTGCTAGTCGGGGGAGGTCGAACCGGGACAGGAACTACGAGCAGTACTTC.

This clonotype was seen a few times. CDR3 in DNA: TGCAGTGCTAGAGATAGCGGAAAGCAACTTATCACCGGGGAGCTGTTTTTT. Its protein product is CSARDSGKQLITGELFF. The J gene is TRBJ2-2, the V gene TRBV20-1, with D possibly TRBD2 on 6 matching bases. The CDR3 spans 17 residues. The V gene lost 0 bases and the J gene lost 4 bases, with 18 bases spanning the gap. Germline loops: CDR1 DFQATT, CDR2 SNEGSKA (reference sequence).

The V gene is TRBV6-1, the J gene TRBJ2-2; D is ambiguous. This CDR3 contains 17 residues. Trimming left V 1 base short and J 1 base short, with 13 bases between. The V gene's germline CDR1 is MNHNS and CDR2 SASEGT. This CDR3 reads CASSEEYGNLNTGELFF. In DNA, the CDR3 is TGTGCCAGCAGTGAAGAATATGGTAACTTGAACACCGGGGAGCTGTTTTTT.

About this clonotype itself: Given a much more abundant clone one base away, this may be a read error. V usage is TRBV11-1 and J usage is TRBJ2-5; either TRBD1 or TRBD2 may supply D (5 bases each). V dropped 0 bases and J dropped 7 bases, with 15 bases sitting between them. Per the germline V gene, CDR1 is SGHAT and CDR2 is FQDESV (reference sequence). This CDR3 has 15 amino acids. DNA of the CDR3: TGTGCCAGCAGCTTAGCCGGGACCCGCCTAGGGACCCAGTACTTC. It specifies CASSLAGTRLGTQYF.

This clonotype was found many times. The rearrangement links TRBV2 to TRBJ1-1; weak D call: TRBD1 (5 bases). Germline CDR1 reads SNHLY; CDR2 reads FYNNEI. The CDR3 consists of 13 residues. Trimming took 2 bases from V and 3 from J, leaving 7 bases between them. The DNA of the CDR3 is TGTGCCAGCAGTGAATGGGACTACACTGAAGCTTTCTTT. Its protein is CASSEWDYTEAFF.

The J gene is TRBJ2-7, the V gene TRBV30; TRBD1 aligns across 11 bases. In germline, CDR1 is GTSNPN, CDR2 SVGIG (reference sequence). This CDR3 spans 14 amino acids. V gave up 5 bases and J gave up 3 bases; unmatched junction bases: 6. The chain's CDR3 is CAWDGTGGIYEQYF. Written as DNA, the CDR3 is TGTGCCTGGGACGGGACAGGGGGGATCTACGAGCAGTACTTC.

This clonotype has a handful of counts. The genes are TRBV6-1 and TRBJ1-6, with TRBD1 as a possible D gene (5 bases). Germline CDR1 and CDR2: MNHNS and SASEGT. The CDR3 sequence is 16 residues long. Trimming removed 6 bases from V and 6 bases from J, with 18 bases in between. DNA for the CDR3: TGTGCCAGCAGCCGCCCTTCGGGGGGTGGTAATTCACCCCTCCACTTT. It specifies CASSRPSGGGNSPLHF.

J is TRBJ2-1 and V is TRBV2; D gene uncertain. This CDR3 region has 15 residues. V gave up 1 base and J gave up 4 bases, with 11 bases separating them. CDR1 SNHLY and CDR2 FYNNEI come from the germline V gene. The CDR3 sequence: CASSEGVGRYNEQFF. The CDR3 DNA follows: TGTGCCAGCAGTGAAGGGGTCGGCAGGTACAATGAGCAGTTCTTC.

This clonotype was observed at least ten times. The V and J genes are TRBV6-1 and TRBJ1-5; D is unclear. Germline V gene lookup returns CDR1 MNHNS and CDR2 SASEGT. The CDR3 is 12 amino acids. Trimming took off 5 bases at V and 4 bases at J, with 6 bases between the two ends. CDR3 sequence reads: CASSRRNQPQHF. CDR3 DNA: TGTGCCAGCAGTCGGCGGAATCAGCCCCAGCATTTT.

The V call is TRBV5-1, the J call TRBJ1-5; TRBD1 might be the D (5 bases). The CDR3 runs 16 residues. V lost 4 bases and J lost 4, with 18 bases in between. Germline CDR1 is SGHRS and CDR2 is YFSETQ. The CDR3 is CASSTPGYRVNQPQHF. CDR3 coding DNA: TGCGCCAGCAGCACACCAGGGTATAGGGTGAATCAGCCCCAGCATTTT. The whole variable domain, remainder taken from reference TRBV5-1 and TRBJ1-5, is KAGVTQTPRYLIKTRGQQVTLSCSPISGHRSVSWYQQTPGQGLQFLFEYFSETQRNKGNFPGRFSGRQFSNSRSEMNVSTLELGDSALYLCASSTPGYRVNQPQHFGDGTRLSIL.

This clonotype appeared a few times. The chain carries TRBV7-9 and TRBJ2-4, with TRBD1 matching over 7 bases. V gave up 6 bases and J gave up 1 base; unmatched junction bases: 9. Per germline, CDR1 SEHNR and CDR2 FQNEAQ (reference sequence). CDR3 length equals 16 residues. CDR3 nucleotides: TGTGCCAGCAGTCGACCGACAGGGAAGGCCAAAAACATTCAGTACTTC. Amino acid sequence: CASSRPTGKAKNIQYF.

Only a few counts were recorded for this clonotype. This chain uses TRBV19 with TRBJ2-2; D unclear. Trimming took off 8 bases at V and 2 bases at J, with 12 bases between the two ends. The CDR3 has 14 amino acids. Germline assignment: CDR1 LNHDA and CDR2 SQIVND (reference sequence). The CDR3 here is CASRWGSNTGELFF. CDR3 nucleotides: TGTGCCAGTCGGTGGGGATCTAACACCGGGGAGCTGTTTTTT.

The sample holds a few counts of this clonotype. The chain links TRBV20-1 to TRBJ2-7; 9 bases are a match to TRBD1. Looked up from germline, CDR1 is DFQATT and CDR2 is SNEGSKA (reference sequence). This CDR3 comprises 15 residues. V dropped 5 bases and J dropped 0; count of bases not matched to a gene: 8. This CDR3 reads CSAATGQGTSYEQYF. The CDR3 nucleotides are TGCAGTGCTGCGACGGGACAGGGTACCTCCTACGAGCAGTACTTC.

This clonotype appeared many times. The chain joins TRBV12-3 or TRBV12-4 to TRBJ1-4; 7 nucleotides align to TRBD1. The CDR3 has 16 amino acids. With 6 bases clipped from V and 4 bases from J, the junction kept 11 bases outside the gene matches. CDR3 in DNA: TGTGCCAGCAGGACCGGGACAGCTTCCGGTAATGAAAAACTGTTTTTT. It translates to CASRTGTASGNEKLFF.